This T cell receptor (beta chain) was documented in a study of blood T cell repertoires in COVID-19. V lost 1 base and J 3 bases, leaving 5 bases between the germline ends. CDR1 is SGHDT and CDR2 is YYEEEE in the germline V gene. The CDR3 loop spans 12 amino acids. Authors' processing steps: For nucleated cells, counts were estimated from reference gene primer amplification. Profiling relied on immunoSEQ multiplex PCR, and the TCRdb table lists in-frame clones only, not all of them. V, J and clone size reflect that table, while D and trimming were determined from the DNA. This table holds just over 250,000 clones, about 88% found once.

This clonotype was sampled from a man between 60 and 75 years old who had recovered from COVID-19. V usage is TRBV5-6 and J usage is TRBJ2-7; no definite D call. The sequenced material came from peripheral blood. CDR3 sequence reads: CASSLNYYEQYF. The CDR3 nucleotides are TGTGCCAGCAGCTTGAATTACTACGAGCAGTACTTC.